This entry features one T cell receptor beta chain sequence. The antigen it recognizes is unknown. One base away there is no much larger clone; base qualities are not given. TCRbeta CDR3 regions were amplified from genomic DNA using the immunoSEQ Assay, a bias-controlled multiplex PCR. Concerning the study's data processing: The number of nucleated cells in each sample was estimated by amplification of reference gene primers within the assay. To quantify the absolute abundance of each unique TCRbeta CDR3 rearrangement, sequence reads were collapsed and filtered. For each sample, productive Simpson clonality was calculated as the square root of Simpson's diversity index across productive rearrangements. TCRdb obtained this table from immuneACCESS and retained in-frame rearrangements with V and J assigned. These tables miss some clones; where compared with another copy, unresolved V genes account for less than half of the shortfall, and the remainder is unexplained. V and J calls and clone size are as listed in that table; D and trimming were resolved from the DNA. This sample holds around 280,000 clones; 90% were observed only once. The biggest ten clones account for about 1.8% of the sample.

Trimming at the junction amounts to 5 bases on V and 5 bases on J, and the germline ends lie 12 bases apart. From a lookup of the germline V gene, CDR1 and CDR2 are SGHAT and FQNNGV. Including the terminal cysteine and phenylalanine, the CDR3 comprises 13 residues. CDR3 DNA only is kept here, 39 bases in frame from base 1. Enrolling through a virtual design, the prospective study's participants ranged in age from roughly 18 to 90 years and lived across roughly 24 United States geographic areas. To assign participants to cohorts, the prospective study relied on clinical history that participants themselves reported in a screening survey and a study questionnaire. In the prospective study, whole blood, serum and a nasopharyngeal or oropharyngeal swab were collected from each participant by mobile phlebotomists. Prospective study participants could optionally give additional blood draws and questionnaires over an approximately two-month period. Before DNA extraction, prospective study blood samples were shipped either frozen or at room temperature.

These data belong to a study of blood T cell repertoires in COVID-19 (TCRdb year 2020). Concerning the study at large: The collaborator samples originated in the United States, Italy and Spain and spanned the acute and convalescent phases of COVID-19. Where available, HLA class I and class II types were obtained from metadata supplied by the sample provider rather than from assay-based typing. Deeply sampled blood TCRbeta repertoires from subjects exposed to, actively infected with, or recovered from COVID-19 were included in the dataset. The sample metadata nearly always contained a de-identified subject ID, COVID-19 status, age in years and sex. The material from the prospective study consisted of cDNA or gDNA derived from T cells, B-cell-depleted T cells, or PBMCs. The repertoires were made available in a free public database intended to serve as a resource for research on the immune response to SARS-CoV-2. The samples were drawn from two sources: the first 160 participants of the ongoing ImmuneRACE study, and 950 to 1,500 subjects contributed by 6 global collaborators. Study-wide findings and limitations: How much clinical and demographic metadata was included differed by source and by participant, and the metadata was provided uncurated.

The sequenced sample consisted of PBMCs or T cells enriched from blood (not recorded which). The rearranged segments are TRBV11-2 and TRBJ1-1, with the D segment identity uncertain. The TCR originated in a woman aged 18-35 years with acute COVID-19. The CDR3 sequence is CASSPNPGTEAFF. The DNA sequence reads TGTGCCAGCAGCCCCAACCCGGGGACTGAAGCTTTCTTT.